These 8 T cell receptor beta chains were all obtained from the same sample, sequenced in a study of vaccination effects on CD4 cells after COVID-19 (dated by TCRdb to between 2021 and 2022). The antigens these receptors bind are not known. The method was the immunoSEQ multiplex PCR assay. As stored in TCRdb, this immuneACCESS dataset retains in-frame rearrangements with V and J assigned. A fraction of the clones does not appear; measured against another copy, unresolved V genes explain less than half of the discrepancy, and the remainder lacks a known reason. The sample yields around 69,000 clones; about 74% were counted once. The top ten clones comprise roughly 1.6% of the sample. In the ViraFEST assay, PBMC were stimulated with viral peptide pools, and TCR sequencing was then used to find antigen-specific CD4+ T cell clonotypes based on their expansion. After roughly 11 days of culture, CD4+ T cells were isolated with the EasySep CD4+ T cell isolation kit. Participants received two doses of either the BNT162b2 or the mRNA-1273 mRNA SARS-CoV-2 vaccine.

The material was CD4+ T cells from PBMCs cultured with HCoV-229E spike peptides, obtained after COVID-19 vaccination. The cell subset or site label, as the study defines it: HCoV-229E spike overlapping peptide pool stimulation. These receptor sequences come from a human donor who received a COVID-19 vaccine.

Only a few counts were recorded for this clone. The chain couples TRBV6-2 or TRBV6-3 to TRBJ1-5; D unclear. CDR1 MNHEY and CDR2 SVGEGT come from the germline V gene. V was shortened by 2 bases and J by 7 bases, with 9 bases between the two germline ends. The CDR3 contains 13 residues. CDR3 sequence reads: CASSYTGNQPQHF. The DNA of the CDR3 is TGTGCCAGCAGTTACACGGGGAACCAGCCCCAGCATTTT.

The DNA of the CDR3 is TGTGCCAGCAGTTACGGGGCAGGAGGTCCCAATCAGCCCCAGCATTTT. This gives the protein CASSYGAGGPNQPQHF. The V call is TRBV6-6, the J call TRBJ1-5, with D perhaps matching TRBD1 (5 bases). The V and J ends lost 2 bases and 3 bases respectively, with 14 bases between them. This CDR3 is 16 amino acids long. The germline CDR1 and CDR2 sequences are MNHNY and SVGAGI (reference sequence).

A single count supports this clone. CDR3 sequence (DNA): TGTGCCAGCACGGATTACACAGTGAACACTGAAGCTTTCTTT. The encoded protein is CASTDYTVNTEAFF. V gene TRBV2 combines with J gene TRBJ1-1; D is undetermined. Per the germline V gene, CDR1 is SNHLY and CDR2 is FYNNEI. V lost 7 bases to trimming and J lost 0 bases, with 12 bases between them. The CDR3 extends over 14 amino acids.

This clone showed up just a few times. The chain links TRBV30 to TRBJ2-7; 8 bases align to TRBD2. Unmatched junction bases numbered 3, after V lost 0 bases and J lost 2 bases. This CDR3 region has 14 residues. Germline V gene data show CDR1 as GTSNPN and CDR2 as SVGIG (reference sequence). The CDR3 DNA follows: TGTGCCTGGAGTGTACCGGGGGGGGCCTACGAGCAGTACGTC. This codes for CAWSVPGGAYEQYV.

The CDR3 region has the DNA TGTGCCAGCAGCCCGACAGGGTCTCAAGATGAAAAACTGTTTTTT. It is translated as CASSPTGSQDEKLFF. J is TRBJ1-4 and V is TRBV5-5; 7 bases are shared with TRBD1. Trimming at V came to 4 bases and at J to 6 bases, leaving 9 bases not matched to a gene. CDR1 is SGHKS and CDR2 is YYEKEE in the germline V gene (reference sequence). This CDR3 has 15 amino acids.

The chain carries TRBV10-2 and TRBJ2-7; D gene unclear. CDR1 and CDR2 from the germline V gene are WSHSY and SAAADI. CDR3 size: 12 residues. The V gene lost 2 bases and the J gene lost 3 bases, with 5 bases spanning the gap. The CDR3 nucleotides are TGCGCCAGCAGTGAGCCAGGCTACGAGCAGTACGTC. Translating it yields CASSEPGYEQYV.

The chain uses TRBV6-5 and TRBJ1-1; 7 bases fit TRBD1. CDR1 and CDR2 (germline): MNHEY, SVGAGI. This CDR3 spans 15 amino acids. J was trimmed by 0 bases and V by 6 bases; bases with no gene match: 7. DNA of the CDR3: TGTGCCAGCAGAAAGGGACAGATTTTGAACACTGAAGCTTTCTTT. It is translated as CASRKGQILNTEAFF.

In this sample, this clone turned up once. The J gene is TRBJ2-3, the V gene TRBV3-1 (or the pseudogene TRBV3-2); no reliable D call. Germline CDR1 reads LGHDT; CDR2 reads YNNKEL (reference sequence). V was shortened by 4 bases and J by 7 bases, with 12 bases between the two germline ends. CDR3 length: 13 amino acids. The CDR3 DNA follows: TGTGCCAGCAGCCCGCACTTGCTGAATACGCAGTATTTT. Translation: CASSPHLLNTQYF.